This TCR beta chain comes out of a study of blood T cell repertoires in COVID-19 (dated by TCRdb to the early 2020s). About the investigation overall: Collaborator samples came from the United States, Italy and Spain and covered acute and convalescent phases of COVID-19. Where available, HLA class I and class II types were taken from metadata supplied by the sample provider and were not determined by assay-based typing. The prospective study material was composed of cDNA or gDNA derived from T cells, B-cell-depleted T cells, or PBMCs. The repertoires were released in a freely available public database intended as a resource for research on the immune response to SARS-CoV-2. The dataset comprised deeply sampled blood TCRbeta repertoires from subjects exposed to, actively infected with, or recovered from COVID-19. Samples were obtained from the ongoing ImmuneRACE study (first 160 participants) and from some 1,200 subjects provided by 6 global collaborators. Nearly every sample came with metadata listing a de-identified subject ID, COVID-19 status, age in years and sex. What the work shows at the level of the full study, not this receptor alone: How much clinical and demographic metadata was included differed by source and by participant, and the metadata was provided uncurated.

TCRbeta CDR3 regions were amplified from genomic DNA by means of the immunoSEQ Assay, a bias-controlled multiplex PCR. The paper's data handling went like this. The number of nucleated cells in each sample was estimated by amplification of reference gene primers within the assay. Sequence reads were collapsed and filtered to measure the absolute abundance of every unique TCRbeta CDR3 rearrangement. Productive Simpson clonality was computed per sample as the square root of Simpson's diversity index over productive rearrangements. Drawn from immuneACCESS, this table holds only the in-frame rearrangements with V and J called that TCRdb kept. Clones are partly lost; checked studies trace under half to an unresolved V gene and leave the rest unexplained. V and J calls and clone size are those listed in that table; D and trimming were worked out from the DNA. The sample has around 60,000 clones on record, approximately 92% of them singletons. Approximately 20% of the sample rests with the top ten.

V and J are trimmed by 3 bases and 1 base, and the gene matches miss 4 bases of the junction. Including the terminal cysteine and phenylalanine, the CDR3 comprises 15 residues. Only the CDR3 DNA is retained, 45 bases long and in frame from the first base. The germline V gene provides CDR1 MRHNA and CDR2 SNTAGT. This clone was seen only once. This clone's antigen is unknown. Base qualities are missing; no much larger clone stands one base away. One collaborating source in Seattle enrolled patients while the patients were actively infected and followed the patients over time throughout the course of disease. Collaborating institutions collected whole blood in K2EDTA tubes following their own protocols. For TCRbeta analysis, collaborators shipped samples as frozen whole blood, isolated PBMCs, or DNA extracted from either of those sample types.

The chain is assembled from TRBV6-4 and TRBJ2-3; 7 bases in the middle match TRBD1. The clonotype was recovered from a woman between 55 and 75 years old with COVID-19, enrolled during active disease. The sample comprised peripheral blood. The bases read TGTGCCAGCAGTGAGGCCGGGACAGGCACAGATACGCAGTATTTT. The translation is CASSEAGTGTDTQYF.